This T cell receptor (beta chain) was sequenced during a study of cytotoxic CD8 clonotypes in ibrutinib-treated CLL. Whole-study context: Within the patient group, under 12 were relapsed/refractory and over 14 treatment-naive, and some 18 were IGHV unmutated. Broader study findings: Before falling back toward baseline at progression, clonality had risen at the time of ibrutinib response. Rare overall, public clonotypes shrank or held steady under therapy. Starting clonality was above that of age-matched healthy donors and tracked circulating CD8+ T-cell counts.

The data were produced by immunoSEQ multiplex PCR, yet TCRdb's version contains in-frame clones alone and is incomplete. Here the sample spans about 50,000 clones, roughly 49% being singletons. CDR3 length: 13 residues. V lost 5 bases and J lost 2, with 13 bases in between. Germline V CDR1 and CDR2: SQVTM, ANQGSEA. This clone was observed a single time. Its specificity is unknown. This TCR came from a human donor with chronic lymphocytic leukemia. The chain links TRBV29-1 to TRBJ2-7; no reliable D call. The source was PBMCs, collected at disease progression, from a patient treated with ibrutinib. CDR3 amino acids: CSVQGRNPYEQYF. The CDR3 DNA sequence: TGCAGCGTTCAAGGAAGGAACCCCTACGAGCAGTACTTC.